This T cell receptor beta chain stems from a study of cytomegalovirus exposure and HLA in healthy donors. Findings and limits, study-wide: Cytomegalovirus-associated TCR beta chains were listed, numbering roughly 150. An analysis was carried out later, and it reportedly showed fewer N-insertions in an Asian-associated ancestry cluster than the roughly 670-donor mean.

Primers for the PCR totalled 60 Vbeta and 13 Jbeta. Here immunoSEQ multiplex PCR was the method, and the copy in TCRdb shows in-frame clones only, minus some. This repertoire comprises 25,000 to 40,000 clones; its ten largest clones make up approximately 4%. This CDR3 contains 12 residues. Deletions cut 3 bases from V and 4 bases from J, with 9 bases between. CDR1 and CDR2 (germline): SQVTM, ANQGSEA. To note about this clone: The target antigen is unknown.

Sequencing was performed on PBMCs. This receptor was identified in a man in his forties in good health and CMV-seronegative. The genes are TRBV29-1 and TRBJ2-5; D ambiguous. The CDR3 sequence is CSVDNSRETQYF. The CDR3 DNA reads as TGCAGCGTTGATAATAGCAGAGAGACCCAGTACTTC.